The source of this T cell receptor beta chain is a study of T cells in Graves' hyperthyroidism and ophthalmopathy. RNA transcripts served as the template for amplifying TCR beta CDR3 regions. When the TCR CDR3 underwent first-round RT-PCR, the HTBI primer set was used. MiXCR, run by TCRdb on the multiplex PCR reads, gives a single entry per CDR3 protein. The top ten clones hold about 7% of a sample with roughly 570,000 distinct CDR3 sequences, about 15% of them seen once. CDR3 length equals 15 residues. V was shortened by 0 bases and J by 2 bases, with 8 bases between the two germline ends. CDR1 and CDR2 (germline): SGHTA, FQGNSA.

This TCR came from a woman aged 25-40 years with Graves' hyperthyroidism. The sequenced sample consisted of blood. The chain couples TRBV7-2 to TRBJ2-1, with TRBD1 as a possible D gene (6 bases). The CDR3 nucleotides read TGTGCCAGCAGCTTAGCGTGGACAGCCTACAATGAGCAGTTCTTC. Residues: CASSLAWTAYNEQFF.